Detailed here is one TCR beta chain. This specimen belongs to a study of shared clonotypes between healthy human individuals. Sequencing was performed with immunoSEQ multiplex PCR; in TCRdb, only in-frame clones are kept and a portion is missing. The sample carries nearly 500,000 clones, about 79% recorded once. In unsorted samples, genomic DNA was obtained using 90 million to 95 million PBMCs. CDR1 and CDR2 from the germline V gene are MNHNS and SASEGT. V dropped 8 bases and J dropped 6; count of bases not matched to a gene: 6. CDR3 length: 14 amino acids. The sample comprised PBMCs. This receptor was taken from a woman aged 40-49 years in good health. Some clones in this sample may be carry-over from other donors' samples. The chain employs TRBV6-1 and TRBJ1-4, with TRBD1 matching 10 bases. DNA of the CDR3: TGTGCCAGCGGCCGACAGGGGGCAGATGAAAAACTGTTTTTT. The encoded protein is CASGRQGADEKLFF.